This T cell receptor (beta chain) was recovered during a study of long-term antiretroviral therapy in people with HIV. Sequencing relied on immunoSEQ assay v3.0, run at survey level. Repertoires were generated with immunoSEQ multiplex PCR, while TCRdb's copy carries only in-frame clones and drops some. The repertoire includes about 25,000 clones, approximately 86% of them detected once, and 8.7% sits in the top ten. Sequencing used unsorted PBMCs, obtained 1.8 years before starting antiretroviral therapy. The sequence was collected from a man in his fifties with HIV.

This CDR3 is CASSSGTVKETQYF. DNA of the CDR3: TGTGCCAGCAGCTCCGGGACTGTTAAAGAGACCCAGTACTTC. J is TRBJ2-5 and V is TRBV7-2, with D perhaps TRBD2 (6 bases). The CDR3 covers 14 residues. The V end was cut by 4 bases, the J end by 3 bases, with 12 bases between. Germline lookup yields CDR1 SGHTA and CDR2 FQGNSA.